The 27 T cell receptor beta chains reported below all come from one sample, sequenced in a study of blood T cell repertoires in COVID-19. The protocol was immunoSEQ multiplex PCR, while the TCRdb copy is restricted to in-frame clones and leaves out a portion. In the table there are over 150,000 clones, less than 80% of which are singletons. Sequenced input: peripheral blood. Source of these receptors: a woman between 50 and 59 years old with acute or convalescent COVID-19.

The chain combines TRBV29-1 with TRBJ2-7, with 16 positions matching TRBD2. The CDR3 extends over 15 amino acids. In germline, CDR1 is SQVTM, CDR2 ANQGSEA. V was pared by 6 bases and J by 5 bases, with 7 bases of the junction left unmatched. The CDR3 loop is CSVPGTSGRADEQYF. In DNA, the CDR3 is TGCAGCGTCCCCGGGACTAGCGGGAGGGCCGACGAGCAGTACTTC.

The chain is built from TRBV6-6 and TRBJ2-3; D ambiguous. The CDR3 sequence is 12 residues long. Looked up from germline, CDR1 is MNHNY and CDR2 is SVGAGI (reference sequence). Trimming left V 2 bases short and J 6 bases short, with 6 bases between. This CDR3 is CASSYRADTQYF. The CDR3 coding sequence is TGTGCCAGCAGTTACCGCGCGGATACGCAGTATTTT.

V is TRBV5-1 and J is TRBJ2-7; D unresolved. In germline, CDR1 is SGHRS, CDR2 YFSETQ. V was pared by 8 bases and J by 2 bases, with 8 bases between. This CDR3 region has 11 residues. CDR3 amino acids: CASKPPYEQYF. CDR3 nucleotide sequence: TGCGCCAGTAAGCCCCCCTACGAGCAGTACTTC.

The chain recombines TRBV28 with TRBJ1-2; 8 nucleotides align to TRBD1. The germline V gene has CDR1 MDHEN and CDR2 SYDVKM. V shed 5 bases and J 4 bases; nucleotides not matched to a gene: 6. The CDR3 covers 14 residues. Here the CDR3 DNA reads TGTGCCAGCAGTCAGGCAGGGGGCATCTATGGCTACACCTTC. Translation gives CASSQAGGIYGYTF.

Only a few counts were recorded for this clone. This rearrangement joins TRBV5-1 to TRBJ2-7, with a weak D call TRBD1 (6 bases). The CDR3 runs 14 residues. Between the trimmed V and J ends, which lost 0 bases and 3 bases, there was a span of 10 bases. The germline V gene has CDR1 SGHRS and CDR2 YFSETQ. CDR3 sequence reads: CASSLGTVVYEQYF. The CDR3 nucleotides are TGCGCCAGCAGCTTGGGGACAGTTGTCTACGAGCAGTACTTC.

J is TRBJ2-1 and V is TRBV27; 11 bases map to TRBD1. With 9 bases clipped from V and 6 bases from J, the junction kept 10 bases outside the gene matches. The CDR3 runs 15 residues. Germline V gene data show CDR1 as MNHEY and CDR2 as SMNVEV (reference sequence). The DNA for the CDR3 is TGTGCCAGTAGATCTCGGGACAGGGGGATCAATGAGCAGTTCTTC. It codes for CASRSRDRGINEQFF.

This chain links TRBV3-1 (or the pseudogene TRBV3-2) with TRBJ1-1; unclear D gene. Trimming left V 4 bases short and J 0 bases short, with 9 bases between. Looked up from germline, CDR1 is LGHDT and CDR2 is YNNKEL (reference sequence). CDR3 size: 14 residues. The CDR3 DNA is TGTGCCAGCAGCCCCCGTCCCTTGAACACTGAAGCTTTCTTT. Translated: CASSPRPLNTEAFF.

This clone was seen only once. V and J are TRBV9 and TRBJ2-1; 8 nucleotides align to TRBD1. After removal of 4 bases from V and 0 bases from J, the junction contained 12 bases not matched to a gene. CDR1 is SGDLS and CDR2 is YYNGEE in the germline V gene. The CDR3 covers 18 residues. The CDR3: CASSLLPGQGSSYNEQFF. DNA of the CDR3: TGTGCCAGCAGCCTCCTCCCCGGACAGGGAAGCTCCTACAATGAGCAGTTCTTC. Drawing the rest from reference TRBV9 and TRBJ2-1, the complete variable domain is DSGVTQTPKHLITATGQRVTLRCSPRSGDLSVYWYQQSLDQGLQFLIQYYNGEERAKGNILERFSAQQFPDLHSELNLSSLELGDSALYFCASSLLPGQGSSYNEQFFGPGTRLTVL.

This CDR3 reads CASSVDAGGTYNEQFF. In nucleotides, the CDR3 is TGTGCCAGCAGCGTAGATGCGGGAGGAACTTACAATGAGCAGTTCTTC. J is TRBJ2-1 and V is TRBV9, with 8 bases lining up with TRBD2. CDR1 is SGDLS, CDR2 YYNGEE, per germline. Trimming cost V 0 bases and J 4 bases; bases outside gene matches: 6. CDR3 length: 16 amino acids.

The chain recombines TRBV19 with TRBJ1-1; 9 bases are a match to TRBD1. The junction had 15 bases not matched to a gene; V was cut back by 0 bases and J by 4 bases. The CDR3 loop spans 19 amino acids. CDR1 and CDR2 from the germline V gene are LNHDA and SQIVND (reference sequence). CDR3 protein: CASSIDFSWDRERSTEAFF. CDR3 coding DNA: TGTGCCAGTAGTATAGATTTCAGTTGGGACAGGGAGAGGAGCACTGAAGCTTTCTTT.

The V gene is TRBV28, the J gene TRBJ2-2, with TRBD2 identical over 11 bases. This CDR3 has 19 amino acids. V lost 4 bases and J lost 7; bases outside the gene matches: 17. In germline, CDR1 is MDHEN, CDR2 SYDVKM. The CDR3 sequence is CASSSGGLDSGRAIGELFF. The CDR3, as DNA: TGTGCCAGCAGTTCAGGGGGTTTGGATAGCGGGAGGGCCATCGGGGAGCTGTTTTTT.

This chain links TRBV19 with TRBJ1-4; 9 bases line up with TRBD1. The CDR3 sequence is 15 residues long. Germline loops: CDR1 LNHDA, CDR2 SQIVND (reference sequence). The V gene end was trimmed by 8 bases and the J gene end by 0 bases; junction bases not matched to a gene: 4. Here the CDR3 reads CASRDRATTNEKLFF. In DNA, the CDR3 is TGTGCCAGTCGGGACAGGGCAACAACTAATGAAAAACTGTTTTTT.

The chain has TRBV7-9 and TRBJ1-2; 10 bases fit TRBD1. With V trimmed by 2 bases and J by 4 bases, 4 bases remained unmatched. Germline-derived CDR1 and CDR2 are SEHNR and FQNEAQ (reference sequence). CDR3 length equals 15 residues. The CDR3 sequence: CASSLPGQGIYGYTF. DNA of the CDR3: TGTGCCAGCAGCTTACCGGGACAGGGGATCTATGGCTACACCTTC.

The V gene is TRBV2, the J gene TRBJ1-1, with 7 bases fitting TRBD1. V shed 4 bases, J shed 2 bases, and the junction held 7 bases outside the gene matches. In germline, CDR1 is SNHLY, CDR2 FYNNEI. This CDR3 is 15 amino acids long. DNA for the CDR3: TGTGCCAGCAGTGGACGTAGGGGGCCCAACACTGAAGCTTTCTTT. This gives the protein CASSGRRGPNTEAFF.

The rearrangement joins TRBV15 to TRBJ2-7, with a weak D call TRBD2 (5 bases). The CDR3 loop spans 17 amino acids. CDR1 and CDR2 from the germline V gene are LNHNV and YYDKDF (reference sequence). V lost 1 base and J 0 bases, leaving 16 bases between the germline ends. The DNA of the CDR3 is TGTGCCACCAGCAGAGCGTTTAGGACTGCGAACTCCTACGAGCAGTACTTC. This codes for CATSRAFRTANSYEQYF.

The chain joins TRBV10-3 to TRBJ2-7, with 7 bases lining up with TRBD1. This CDR3 is 16 amino acids long. The germline CDR1 and CDR2 sequences are ENHRY and SYGVKD. V was clipped by 0 bases and J by 5 bases; unmatched bases: 10. CDR3 nucleotides: TGTGCCATCAGTGAGTCATTGTTCGGGACAGCCGACGAGCAGTACTTC. Translating it yields CAISESLFGTADEQYF.

The CDR3, as DNA: TGTGCCAGCAGTCAGCGGACAGGGGCTCCCAGTTTAGGCAATCAGCCCCAGCATTTT. Encoded protein: CASSQRTGAPSLGNQPQHF. The chain is built from TRBV6-6 and TRBJ1-5; 9 bases are shared with TRBD1. Germline trimming cut 5 bases from V and 2 bases from J; bases unmatched to any gene: 16. CDR1 and CDR2 from the germline V gene are MNHNY and SVGAGI (reference sequence). There are 19 residues in the CDR3.

This chain links TRBV7-9 with TRBJ2-3; the D gene is possibly TRBD2 (6 bases). This CDR3 spans 16 amino acids. Trimming took off 2 bases at V and 1 base at J, with 13 bases between the two ends. In germline, CDR1 is SEHNR, CDR2 FQNEAQ (reference sequence). CDR3 bases: TGTGCCAGCAGCTTATGGGGGACGGGAGGCACAGATACGCAGTATTTT. It encodes CASSLWGTGGTDTQYF.

V and J are TRBV5-6 and TRBJ2-5; D not certain. The CDR3 covers 16 residues. Germline-derived CDR1 and CDR2 are SGHDT and YYEEEE. Trimming removed 0 bases from V and 2 bases from J, with 14 bases in between. Here the CDR3 reads CASSLGMGGQQETQYF. Written as DNA, the CDR3 is TGTGCCAGCAGCTTGGGTATGGGTGGGCAGCAAGAGACCCAGTACTTC.

The V call is TRBV3-1 (or the pseudogene TRBV3-2), the J call TRBJ2-7; TRBD1 might be the D (6 bases). Germline V CDR1 and CDR2: LGHDT, YNNKEL (reference sequence). V gave up 1 base and J gave up 1 base, with 8 bases separating them. CDR3 length: 14 amino acids. The CDR3 spells CASSQGTVSYEQYF. The CDR3 DNA follows: TGTGCCAGCAGCCAAGGGACAGTTTCCTACGAGCAGTACTTC.

This clone has a handful of counts. V and J are TRBV27 and TRBJ1-6; 11 positions match TRBD1. Germline lookup yields CDR1 MNHEY and CDR2 SMNVEV (reference sequence). This CDR3 is built from 15 residues. The J segment lost 10 bases and the V segment lost 3 bases, leaving 5 bases of the junction unmatched. The CDR3 coding sequence is TGTGCCAGCAGTTTTACGGGACAGGGGGGATCACCCCTCCACTTT. Translation gives CASSFTGQGGSPLHF.

V is TRBV6-2 or TRBV6-3 and J is TRBJ2-7; perhaps TRBD2 as D (5 bases). Germline V gives CDR1 MNHEY, CDR2 SVGEGT. CDR3 length: 15 residues. Trimming shortened V by 4 bases and J by 2 bases, and 15 bases separated the two germline ends. In DNA form, the CDR3 reads TGTGCCAGCAGTTCTATAGGGCGGGTTCCCTACGAGCAGTACTTC. It specifies CASSSIGRVPYEQYF.

This clone was detected only a few times. This chain uses TRBV11-3 with TRBJ2-2; D might be TRBD2 (5 bases). V was pared by 2 bases and J by 2 bases, with 9 bases between. Germline CDR1 SGHNT, CDR2 YENEEA. This CDR3 has 15 residues. CDR3 amino acids: CASSLFGDNTGELFF. CDR3 DNA: TGTGCCAGCAGCTTATTCGGGGATAACACCGGGGAGCTGTTTTTT. Complete variable domain (other parts from reference TRBV11-3 and TRBJ2-2): EAGVVQSPRYKIIEKKQPVAFWCNPISGHNTLYWYLQNLGQGPELLIRYENEEAVDDSQLPKDRFSAERLKGVDSTLKIQPAELGDSAVYLCASSLFGDNTGELFFGEGSRLTVL.

The chain's CDR3 is CASSPDRAGTDTQYF. The CDR3 bases are TGTGCCAGCTCACCGGACAGGGCGGGCACAGATACGCAGTATTTT. The chain joins TRBV18 to TRBJ2-3; 8 positions agree with TRBD1. From germline, CDR1 is KGHSH and CDR2 LQKENI. The CDR3 has 15 residues. The J segment lost 1 base and the V segment lost 3 bases, leaving 3 bases of the junction unmatched.

In its sample, this clone was seen once. The gene calls are TRBV28 and TRBJ1-5, with unresolved D. Between the trimmed V and J ends, which lost 4 bases and 4 bases, there was a span of 11 bases. The germline CDR1 and CDR2 sequences are MDHEN and SYDVKM. The length of the CDR3 is 14 residues. CDR3 protein: CASSSGEGNQPQHF. CDR3 DNA: TGTGCCAGCAGTTCCGGGGAAGGGAATCAGCCCCAGCATTTT.

V gene TRBV10-1 combines with J gene TRBJ1-2; perhaps TRBD1 as D (5 bases). Germline V gene sequence: CDR1 WNHNN, CDR2 SYGVQD (reference sequence). The CDR3 covers 13 residues. V was shortened by 4 bases and J by 7 bases, with 13 bases between the two germline ends. The CDR3: CASSGRRGFGYTF. DNA for the CDR3: TGCGCCAGCAGTGGCAGGAGGGGCTTTGGCTACACCTTC.

J is TRBJ2-5 and V is TRBV7-2; TRBD1 is a possible D gene (6 bases). The CDR3 totals 15 residues. The ends were cut back, 5 bases at V and 5 bases at J, with 18 bases in the middle. The V gene's germline CDR1 is SGHTA and CDR2 FQGNSA. As DNA, the CDR3 is TGTGCCAGCAGCCTCAGTTCAGGGGCCTGGGAGACCCAGTACTTC. It codes for CASSLSSGAWETQYF.